The rows below give T cell receptor beta chains drawn from one sample of a study of T-cell memory formation after mild COVID-19. One entry per CDR3 protein results from TCRdb running MiXCR on the 5' RACE reads. The repertoire consists of 350,000 to 500,000 distinct CDR3 sequences, with 20% to 30% occurring once and the leading ten covering around 13%. Sequences were obtained from PBMCs or a T cell subset sorted from them (not recorded which). The origin of the receptors is an adult woman who had mild COVID-19 (a few samples of this study predate the infection). Cell type and time point are not known. Each CDR3 is given with its conserved first and last residue. A D gene is named only where the DNA matches it firmly. The size field is filled for only some rows; it gives once, few, many or a size class.

j_gene: TRBJ2-7
d_gene: TRBD2
v_gene: TRBV9
abundance: .
CDR3nt: TGTGCCAGCAGCGAGGGGGGGGGACTAGCGGACCCAGAGCAGTACTTC
CDR3aa: CASSEGGGLADPEQYF

j_gene: TRBJ2-3
d_gene: .
v_gene: TRBV7-2
abundance: few
CDR3nt: TGTGCCAGCAGCTTAGTTCGGGCAGATACGCAGTATTTT
CDR3aa: CASSLVRADTQYF

j_gene: TRBJ2-7
d_gene: TRBD1
v_gene: TRBV12-3/TRBV12-4
abundance: .
CDR3nt: TGTGCCAGCAGTAATTACAGGGGGATTATTTACGAGCAGTACTTC
CDR3aa: CASSNYRGIIYEQYF

j_gene: TRBJ2-3
d_gene: .
v_gene: TRBV9
abundance: .
CDR3nt: TGTGCCAGCAGCGTAGCCAGTGGGGCCGATACGCAGTATTTT
CDR3aa: CASSVASGADTQYF

j_gene: TRBJ2-5
d_gene: .
v_gene: TRBV7-9
abundance: few
CDR3nt: TGTGCCAGCAGAGGTCCGCTGGAGACCCAGTACTTC
CDR3aa: CASRGPLETQYF

j_gene: TRBJ2-2
d_gene: .
v_gene: TRBV29-1
abundance: many
CDR3nt: TGCAGCGTTTGGAACACCGGGGAGCTGTTTTTT
CDR3aa: CSVWNTGELFF

j_gene: TRBJ2-4
d_gene: TRBD2
v_gene: TRBV6-5
abundance: .
CDR3nt: TGTGCCAGCAGTTACTCCGTGGGAGGGGCAAACAAAAACATTCAGTACTTC
CDR3aa: CASSYSVGGANKNIQYF

j_gene: TRBJ1-2
d_gene: TRBD1
v_gene: TRBV3-1
abundance: .
CDR3nt: TGTGCCAGCAGCCCCAGGACAGGGTTCGACGGCTACACCTTC
CDR3aa: CASSPRTGFDGYTF

j_gene: TRBJ2-7
d_gene: .
v_gene: TRBV5-1
abundance: .
CDR3nt: TGCGCCAGCAGCTTGGCCTCGGCTCGATACTACGAGCAGTACTTC
CDR3aa: CASSLASARYYEQYF

j_gene: TRBJ2-1
d_gene: TRBD2
v_gene: TRBV4-2
abundance: .
CDR3nt: TGTGCCAGCAGCCAAGTCTTGGTCGTAGCTAGCGGATCAAGCTCCTACAATGAGCAGTTCTTC
CDR3aa: CASSQVLVVASGSSSYNEQFF

j_gene: TRBJ2-2
d_gene: .
v_gene: TRBV7-3
abundance: .
CDR3nt: TGTGCCAGCACCGACACCGGGGAGCTGTTTTTT
CDR3aa: CASTDTGELFF

j_gene: TRBJ2-7
d_gene: .
v_gene: TRBV5-6
abundance: few
CDR3nt: TGTGCCAGCAGCTTCGGGACACCAAGGATGTCCTACGAGCAGTACTTC
CDR3aa: CASSFGTPRMSYEQYF

j_gene: TRBJ1-5
d_gene: .
v_gene: TRBV5-5
abundance: .
CDR3nt: TGTGCCAGCAGCGTCGGCCGGGGTAATCAGCCCCAGCATTTT
CDR3aa: CASSVGRGNQPQHF

j_gene: TRBJ2-5
d_gene: TRBD2
v_gene: TRBV5-1
abundance: few
CDR3nt: TGCGCCAGCAGCCGCGGGGGGCTCCAAGAGACCCAGTACTTC
CDR3aa: CASSRGGLQETQYF

j_gene: TRBJ1-5
d_gene: .
v_gene: TRBV12-3/TRBV12-4
abundance: few
CDR3nt: TGTGCCAGCACCCTAGCGGGGGGGCGCGAGCAGCCCCAGCATTTT
CDR3aa: CASTLAGGREQPQHF

j_gene: TRBJ2-7
d_gene: TRBD1
v_gene: TRBV6-5
abundance: .
CDR3nt: TGTGCCACCCAGGGCCCGGGACAGGGGAACTACGAGCAGTACTTC
CDR3aa: CATQGPGQGNYEQYF

j_gene: TRBJ2-1
d_gene: TRBD2
v_gene: TRBV4-2
abundance: .
CDR3nt: TGTGCCAGCAGCCAAGAACCGGGACTAGCTTCCAATGAGCAGTTCTTC
CDR3aa: CASSQEPGLASNEQFF

j_gene: TRBJ1-2
d_gene: .
v_gene: TRBV19
abundance: many
CDR3nt: TGTGCCAGTAGTTCGGACGGTTCCGGCTACACCTTC
CDR3aa: CASSSDGSGYTF

j_gene: TRBJ2-7
d_gene: TRBD1
v_gene: TRBV9
abundance: few
CDR3nt: TGTGCCAGCGGCCCCGGACAGGGGGCGCATGGATACGAGCAGTACTTC
CDR3aa: CASGPGQGAHGYEQYF

j_gene: TRBJ1-1
d_gene: .
v_gene: TRBV12-3/TRBV12-4
abundance: few
CDR3nt: TGTGCCAGCAGTTTTAATTTGGAGGCTTGGACACCGAACACTGAAGCTTTCTTT
CDR3aa: CASSFNLEAWTPNTEAFF

j_gene: TRBJ2-1
d_gene: .
v_gene: TRBV27
abundance: .
CDR3nt: TGTGCCAGCAGTTTCGGCAGGTCGCTGTACAATGAGCAGTTCTTC
CDR3aa: CASSFGRSLYNEQFF

j_gene: TRBJ2-7
d_gene: .
v_gene: TRBV9
abundance: few
CDR3nt: TGTGCCAGCAGCGTAGGGTCAGGGGGGAACTACGAGCAGTACTTC
CDR3aa: CASSVGSGGNYEQYF

j_gene: TRBJ2-5
d_gene: .
v_gene: TRBV20-1
abundance: few
CDR3nt: TGCAGTGCTACCCGTCCGGGAGTCGACCAAGAGACCCAGTACTTC
CDR3aa: CSATRPGVDQETQYF

j_gene: TRBJ2-7
d_gene: .
v_gene: TRBV20-1
abundance: .
CDR3nt: TGCAGTGCTACAGTAGCGGACTACGAGCAGTACTTC
CDR3aa: CSATVADYEQYF

j_gene: TRBJ1-1
d_gene: .
v_gene: TRBV13
abundance: .
CDR3nt: TGTGCCAGCAGCTCCGGGACGGCCTGGGGGGGCACTGAAGCTTTCTTT
CDR3aa: CASSSGTAWGGTEAFF